A selection of T cell receptor beta chains follows, all from one sample in a study of blood T cell repertoires in COVID-19. Libraries were prepared by immunoSEQ multiplex PCR; TCRdb keeps only in-frame clonotypes and omits some of them. The table lists some 300,000 clones, just under 90% of them singletons, with 2.9% in the top ten. Sequencing was done on a sample of PBMCs or T cells enriched from blood (not recorded which). The receptors here all came from a woman in her 50s who had been exposed to COVID-19. Each CDR3 is given with its conserved first and last residue. The order of the fields is D gene, J gene, V gene, clone size, CDR3 DNA, CDR3 protein. A D gene is named only where the DNA matches it firmly. The size entry is marked missing in some rows and otherwise reads once, few, many or a size class.

D gene: .; J gene: TRBJ2-7; V gene: TRBV15; clone size: .; CDR3 DNA: TGTGCCACCAGCAGAGAACCGGGGAGCGCGTACGAGCAGTACTTC; CDR3 protein: CATSREPGSAYEQYF
D gene: TRBD1; J gene: TRBJ1-1; V gene: TRBV10-3; clone size: .; CDR3 DNA: TGTGCCATCAGAAGACAGGGGGCGAACACTGAAGCTTTCTTT; CDR3 protein: CAIRRQGANTEAFF
D gene: .; J gene: TRBJ1-1; V gene: TRBV18; clone size: few; CDR3 DNA: TGTGCCAGCTCCGCCCAGGTGAACACTGAAGCTTTCTTT; CDR3 protein: CASSAQVNTEAFF
D gene: TRBD2; J gene: TRBJ2-6; V gene: TRBV7-2; clone size: .; CDR3 DNA: TGTGCCAGCAGCTTATCTCGGGGGGGCCTTGGGGCCAACGTCCTGACTTTC; CDR3 protein: CASSLSRGGLGANVLTF
D gene: .; J gene: TRBJ1-3; V gene: TRBV7-9; clone size: .; CDR3 DNA: TGTGCCAGCACCGCCTCGGGGGGGCCAAGTGGCGGAAACACCATATATTTT; CDR3 protein: CASTASGGPSGGNTIYF
D gene: .; J gene: TRBJ1-5; V gene: TRBV28; clone size: .; CDR3 DNA: TGTGCCAGCAGTTTAAGGACAGCGGCTACATTTTATAGCAATCAGCCCCAGCATTTT; CDR3 protein: CASSLRTAATFYSNQPQHF
D gene: .; J gene: TRBJ1-2; V gene: TRBV14; clone size: .; CDR3 DNA: TGTGCCAGCAGCCAAGGGCCACTCAGGAGCTCAAGGGGTACTAACTATGGCTACACCTTC; CDR3 protein: CASSQGPLRSSRGTNYGYTF
D gene: .; J gene: TRBJ2-7; V gene: TRBV30; clone size: once; CDR3 DNA: TGTGCCTGGAGTGTACAGTCGGACGAGCAGTACTTC; CDR3 protein: CAWSVQSDEQYF
D gene: .; J gene: TRBJ1-6; V gene: TRBV21-1; clone size: .; CDR3 DNA: TGTGCCAGCAGCAAAGAAGGACAGGGAACCAATTCACCCCTCCACTTT; CDR3 protein: CASSKEGQGTNSPLHF
D gene: .; J gene: TRBJ2-2; V gene: TRBV18; clone size: .; CDR3 DNA: TGTGCCAGCTCACCTCCGCCGGACACCGGGGAGCTGTTTTTT; CDR3 protein: CASSPPPDTGELFF
D gene: TRBD1; J gene: TRBJ1-1; V gene: TRBV28; clone size: once; CDR3 DNA: TGTGCCAGCAGCCCCAGACCGGGACAGGGGACTGAAGCTTTCTTT; CDR3 protein: CASSPRPGQGTEAFF
D gene: .; J gene: TRBJ1-3; V gene: TRBV30; clone size: once; CDR3 DNA: TGTGCCTGGAGTCCCACACCTGGAAACACCATATATTTT; CDR3 protein: CAWSPTPGNTIYF
D gene: .; J gene: TRBJ1-1; V gene: TRBV19; clone size: few; CDR3 DNA: TGTGCCAGTAGTATACCACAGCATACTCGGGGCACTGAAGCTTTCTTT; CDR3 protein: CASSIPQHTRGTEAFF
D gene: TRBD1; J gene: TRBJ1-3; V gene: TRBV7-2; clone size: once; CDR3 DNA: TGTGCCAGCAGCTCGACAGGGATCTCTGGAAACACCATATATTTT; CDR3 protein: CASSSTGISGNTIYF
D gene: TRBD2; J gene: TRBJ2-1; V gene: TRBV28; clone size: .; CDR3 DNA: TGTGCCAGCAGCTCTAGCGGGGGGAGAGATGAGCAGTTCTTC; CDR3 protein: CASSSSGGRDEQFF
D gene: TRBD2; J gene: TRBJ2-3; V gene: TRBV3-1/TRBV3-2; clone size: .; CDR3 DNA: TGTGCCAGCAGCGTCCTAGCGGGGGCCGACACAGATACGCAGTATTTT; CDR3 protein: CASSVLAGADTDTQYF
D gene: TRBD1; J gene: TRBJ2-7; V gene: TRBV27; clone size: .; CDR3 DNA: TGTGCCAGCAGGACAGGGGGCGGCGAGCAGTACTTC; CDR3 protein: CASRTGGGEQYF
D gene: TRBD2; J gene: TRBJ2-2; V gene: TRBV5-8; clone size: .; CDR3 DNA: TGTGCCAGCAGCAGGGAGCGGGGGAACACCGGGGAGCTGTTTTTT; CDR3 protein: CASSRERGNTGELFF
D gene: .; J gene: TRBJ2-3; V gene: TRBV4-2; clone size: once; CDR3 DNA: TGTGCCAGCAGCCAAGGACTTACAGATACGCAGTATTTT; CDR3 protein: CASSQGLTDTQYF
D gene: TRBD1; J gene: TRBJ2-7; V gene: TRBV5-6; clone size: .; CDR3 DNA: TGTGCCAGCAGCTCCGCGGGACAGGGGTACGAGCAGTACTTC; CDR3 protein: CASSSAGQGYEQYF
D gene: .; J gene: TRBJ2-7; V gene: TRBV4-1; clone size: .; CDR3 DNA: TGCGCCAGCAGCCATCAAGGACAGGCGTTAGCGGACGACGAGCAGTACTTC; CDR3 protein: CASSHQGQALADDEQYF
D gene: .; J gene: TRBJ2-7; V gene: TRBV7-2; clone size: .; CDR3 DNA: TGTGCCAGCAGCTTCGGGTCCTACGAGCAGTACTTC; CDR3 protein: CASSFGSYEQYF
D gene: TRBD2; J gene: TRBJ2-2; V gene: TRBV24-1; clone size: .; CDR3 DNA: TGTGCCACCAGTGCCGCAGCGGGGGGCCCGAACACCGGGGAGCTGTTTTTT; CDR3 protein: CATSAAAGGPNTGELFF
D gene: TRBD1; J gene: TRBJ1-2; V gene: TRBV19; clone size: .; CDR3 DNA: TGTGCCAGTAGTATCGTGACAGGGGCTAACTATGGCTACACCTTC; CDR3 protein: CASSIVTGANYGYTF
D gene: .; J gene: TRBJ2-3; V gene: TRBV7-9; clone size: .; CDR3 DNA: TGTGCCAGCAGCTCTCGACAGGCAGATACGCAGTATTTT; CDR3 protein: CASSSRQADTQYF
D gene: TRBD1; J gene: TRBJ2-7; V gene: TRBV3-1/TRBV3-2; clone size: .; CDR3 DNA: TGTGCCAGCAGCCAGAGGCGGACAGGGGCCTACGAGCAGTACTTC; CDR3 protein: CASSQRRTGAYEQYF
D gene: TRBD1; J gene: TRBJ1-5; V gene: TRBV28; clone size: once; CDR3 DNA: TGTGCCAGCAGCCCTGACAGGGCCCATCAGCCCCAGCATTTT; CDR3 protein: CASSPDRAHQPQHF
D gene: TRBD1; J gene: TRBJ2-2; V gene: TRBV27; clone size: .; CDR3 DNA: TGTGCCAGCAGTAGTAGACAGGGTACGAACGGGGAGCTGTTTTTT; CDR3 protein: CASSSRQGTNGELFF
D gene: TRBD1; J gene: TRBJ2-1; V gene: TRBV10-3; clone size: .; CDR3 DNA: TGTGCCATCAGCATAAGGGACAGTTACAATGAGCAGTTCTTC; CDR3 protein: CAISIRDSYNEQFF
D gene: TRBD2; J gene: TRBJ2-3; V gene: TRBV3-1/TRBV3-2; clone size: .; CDR3 DNA: TGTGCCAGCAGCCCGGGACTAGCAACCGATACGCAGTATTTT; CDR3 protein: CASSPGLATDTQYF
D gene: .; J gene: TRBJ1-1; V gene: TRBV9; clone size: .; CDR3 DNA: TGTGCCAGCAGCGTAACACCGAATATGAACACTGAAGCTTTCTTT; CDR3 protein: CASSVTPNMNTEAFF
D gene: .; J gene: TRBJ1-4; V gene: TRBV6-5; clone size: .; CDR3 DNA: TGTGCCAGCATCATCCGGGGGGAAAAACTGTTTTTT; CDR3 protein: CASIIRGEKLFF
D gene: TRBD1; J gene: TRBJ2-4; V gene: TRBV28; clone size: .; CDR3 DNA: TGTGCCAGCAGTGGCCGGGACAGGGGGCTGGACATTCAGTACTTC; CDR3 protein: CASSGRDRGLDIQYF
D gene: .; J gene: TRBJ2-7; V gene: TRBV11-2; clone size: .; CDR3 DNA: TGTGCCAGCAGCTCTCCTGATGGACTTTGGAGCTCCTACGAGCAGTACTTC; CDR3 protein: CASSSPDGLWSSYEQYF
D gene: .; J gene: TRBJ1-2; V gene: TRBV18; clone size: once; CDR3 DNA: TGTGCCAGCCAGTCCGGCGGCTACTATGGCTACACCTTC; CDR3 protein: CASQSGGYYGYTF
D gene: TRBD1; J gene: TRBJ1-1; V gene: TRBV11-2; clone size: .; CDR3 DNA: TGTGCCAGCAGCACGCAGGGGGCTGAAGCTTTCTTT; CDR3 protein: CASSTQGAEAFF
D gene: TRBD1; J gene: TRBJ1-2; V gene: TRBV27; clone size: .; CDR3 DNA: TGTGCCAGCAGTCCAAGGACAGGTTCCTCTGGCTACACCTTC; CDR3 protein: CASSPRTGSSGYTF
D gene: TRBD1; J gene: TRBJ1-5; V gene: TRBV28; clone size: .; CDR3 DNA: TGTGCCAGCAGTTCGCCCCAGGGGGTTCAAAGCAATCAGCCCCAGCATTTT; CDR3 protein: CASSSPQGVQSNQPQHF
D gene: TRBD1; J gene: TRBJ1-6; V gene: TRBV9; clone size: .; CDR3 DNA: TGTGCCAGCAGCGTCGACGGACAGGAGAATTCACCCCTCCACTTT; CDR3 protein: CASSVDGQENSPLHF